Here is one TCR beta chain with its context. This may come from a read error, since a much larger clone is one base off. Germline V gene data show CDR1 as DFQATT and CDR2 as SNEGSKA (reference sequence). The CDR3 sequence is 14 residues long. V lost 6 bases to trimming and J lost 13 bases, with 25 bases between them. This specimen belongs to a study of blood T cells in healthy people across ages. Next came a second PCR, run for roughly 7 to 12 cycles, which used a sample-barcoded 5' primer along with a J-beta primer mix. TCRdb called the 5' RACE reads again in MiXCR, with one record for every CDR3 protein. This table has about 1 million distinct CDR3 sequences, 40% to 50% appearing once.

Sequencing was performed on blood. This clonotype was sampled from a woman in her sixties or seventies in good health. The V call is TRBV20-1, the J call TRBJ2-1; either TRBD1 or TRBD2 may fit D (5 bases each). The CDR3 nucleotides read TGCAGTGCGCGACCCGGGGCGACTCAAGAGACCCAGTTCTTC. Translation gives CSARPGATQETQFF.